The sequence of this TCR beta chain was determined in a study of shared clonotypes between healthy human individuals. Study-wide context: Donor composition was two women and a few men, aged 18 to 49.

In the naive CD8 group, cells lacked CD45RO and were positively selected for CCR7, so terminally differentiated effector memory CD45RA+ cells were left out. The assay was run at deep level. Clones were sequenced by immunoSEQ multiplex PCR, and TCRdb holds only the in-frame ones, with some missing. The data contain around 2,000,000 clones, about 95% of them singletons. The ends were cut back, 10 bases at V and 6 bases at J, with 16 bases in the middle. Germline lookup yields CDR1 ENHRY and CDR2 SYGVKD. The CDR3 is made up of 12 amino acids. This clonotype was sampled from a man between 18 and 35 years old in good health. The material sequenced was naive CD8+ T cells sorted from blood. The genes are TRBV10-3 and TRBJ2-7; TRBD1 might be the D (6 bases). This CDR3 is CATRTEVFEQYF. Written as DNA, the CDR3 is TGTGCCACGCGGACAGAAGTCTTCGAGCAGTACTTC.